The 22 T cell receptor beta chains in this list originate from one sample, sequenced in a study of blood T cell repertoires in COVID-19. The assay was immunoSEQ multiplex PCR, and TCRdb's table has in-frame clones only and misses some. The repertoire holds about 150,000 clones, roughly 88% seen once, with approximately 10% in the top ten. Source material: peripheral blood. These receptors came from a man aged 55-75 years with active or convalescent COVID-19.

This sequence joins TRBV6-6 and TRBJ2-7; 8 bases agree with TRBD1. Per the germline V gene, CDR1 is MNHNY and CDR2 is SVGAGI (reference sequence). J gave up 2 bases and V 6 bases, and 6 bases lay outside the gene matches. The CDR3 has 14 residues. Here the CDR3 reads CASRNRGLTYEQYF. The CDR3 nucleotides are TGTGCCAGCAGAAACAGGGGGTTGACCTACGAGCAGTACTTC.

Here the CDR3 DNA reads TGTGCCAGCAGAGGAGGGGCCGATTCCTATGGCTACACCTTC. Translating it yields CASRGGADSYGYTF. The V and J genes are TRBV3-1 (or the pseudogene TRBV3-2) and TRBJ1-2, with a weak D call TRBD1 (5 bases). Germline CDR1 and CDR2: LGHDT and YNNKEL (reference sequence). CDR3 length: 14 amino acids. The germline V and J ends were trimmed by 6 bases and 4 bases, with 15 bases remaining between them.

The chain uses TRBV27 and TRBJ2-3; the D gene is possibly TRBD2 (6 bases). The CDR3 covers 15 residues. CDR1 MNHEY and CDR2 SMNVEV come from the germline V gene (reference sequence). The V end lost 8 bases, the J end lost 0 bases, and 15 bases lay between the germline ends. CDR3 in DNA: TGTGCCAGCGCTGTAGCGGTTGCTAGCACAGATACGCAGTATTTT. Translated, it gives CASAVAVASTDTQYF.

The chain joins TRBV29-1 to TRBJ1-1, with 7 nucleotides matching TRBD1. The CDR3 loop spans 12 amino acids. In germline, CDR1 is SQVTM, CDR2 ANQGSEA. J was trimmed by 1 base and V by 6 bases; bases with no gene match: 2. The CDR3: CSVRQGNTEAFF. CDR3 coding DNA: TGCAGCGTACGACAGGGGAACACTGAAGCTTTCTTT.

V is TRBV30 and J is TRBJ1-4; D might be TRBD1 (6 bases). The CDR3 runs 15 residues. CDR1 and CDR2 (germline): GTSNPN, SVGIG (reference sequence). The V gene lost 4 bases and the J gene lost 3 bases, with 15 bases spanning the gap. The CDR3: CAWNREGGSNEKLFF. As DNA, the CDR3 is TGTGCCTGGAACAGGGAGGGGGGGTCTAATGAAAAACTGTTTTTT.

This clone came up once. The chain has TRBV10-1 and TRBJ2-2; TRBD2 agrees at 12 bases. CDR3 size: 15 residues. CDR1 and CDR2 from the germline V gene are WNHNN and SYGVQD (reference sequence). With V trimmed by 5 bases and J by 5 bases, 3 bases remained unmatched. The CDR3 sequence: CASSPGTSGTGELFF. The DNA of the CDR3 is TGCGCCAGCAGTCCTGGGACTAGCGGGACCGGGGAGCTGTTTTTT.

The CDR3 DNA is TGTGCCACCAGTGAATTAGCGGGAGCTTCAGAGACCCAGTACTTC. Its translation: CATSELAGASETQYF. The chain carries TRBV24-1 and TRBJ2-5; TRBD2 matches at 9 bases. The CDR3 length is 15 residues. Germline V gene sequence: CDR1 KGHDR, CDR2 SFDVKD. Unmatched junction bases numbered 6, after V lost 4 bases and J lost 4 bases.

The chain links TRBV7-9 to TRBJ1-1, with D perhaps TRBD1 (5 bases). V dropped 0 bases and J dropped 4 bases, with 6 bases sitting between them. The CDR3 sequence is 13 residues long. CDR1 is SEHNR, CDR2 FQNEAQ, per germline (reference sequence). CDR3: CASSLAGVTEAFF. The CDR3 DNA follows: TGTGCCAGCAGCTTAGCAGGGGTCACTGAAGCTTTCTTT.

The V call is TRBV29-1, the J call TRBJ2-7; weak D call: TRBD1 (6 bases). CDR1 is SQVTM and CDR2 is ANQGSEA in the germline V gene. The CDR3 extends over 14 amino acids. Trimming pared 3 bases from V and 2 bases from J, leaving 14 bases between. This CDR3 reads CSVDTQGNTYEQYF. The CDR3 DNA reads as TGCAGCGTTGATACTCAGGGGAATACCTACGAGCAGTACTTC.

The rearrangement joins TRBV28 to TRBJ2-7, with 11 bases that match TRBD2. Trimming at V came to 6 bases and at J to 4 bases, leaving 8 bases not matched to a gene. CDR1 and CDR2 (germline): MDHEN, SYDVKM. This CDR3 has 15 amino acids. In DNA, the CDR3 is TGTGCCAGCAGCATCAGACTAGCGGGGCCGTACGAGCAGTACTTC. Its protein is CASSIRLAGPYEQYF.

The CDR3 loop is CASSPPGQDTGELFF. In DNA, the CDR3 is TGCGCCAGCAGCCCTCCGGGACAGGACACCGGGGAGCTGTTTTTT. The chain has TRBV4-1 and TRBJ2-2, with 8 bases aligning to TRBD1. The junction had 4 bases not matched to a gene; V was cut back by 4 bases and J by 3 bases. Germline CDR1 MGHRA, CDR2 YSYEKL. The CDR3 sequence is 15 residues long.

The chain carries TRBV19 and TRBJ1-3, with D unresolved. Germline CDR1 LNHDA, CDR2 SQIVND (reference sequence). The CDR3 runs to 14 residues. The V and J ends lost 6 bases and 0 bases respectively, with 9 bases between them. CDR3 sequence: CASSPRGSGNTIYF. The CDR3 coding sequence is TGTGCCAGTAGCCCCCGCGGCTCTGGAAACACCATATATTTT.

The V call is TRBV28, the J call TRBJ2-1; TRBD1 matches at 10 bases. The CDR3 runs to 13 residues. The germline gives CDR1 MDHEN, CDR2 SYDVKM. Trimming cost V 5 bases and J 12 bases; bases outside gene matches: 7. In DNA, the CDR3 is TGTGCCAGCAGTCTGGACAGGGGGAGGGGGCAGTTCTTC. Its protein product is CASSLDRGRGQFF. Together with reference TRBV28 and TRBJ2-1, the CDR3 gives the full variable domain: DVKVTQSSRYLVKRTGEKVFLECVQDMDHENMFWYRQDPGLGLRLIYFSYDVKMKEKGDIPEGYSVSREKKERFSLILESASTNQTSMYLCASSLDRGRGQFFGPGTRLTVL.

The V call is TRBV7-2, the J call TRBJ2-1; D ambiguous. This CDR3 is built from 17 residues. V was trimmed by 2 bases and J by 0 bases, leaving 14 bases between them. Germline V gives CDR1 SGHTA, CDR2 FQGNSA. The CDR3 region is CASSLRLRRSSYNEQFF. As DNA, the CDR3 is TGTGCCAGCAGCTTACGGCTACGAAGGAGCTCCTACAATGAGCAGTTCTTC.

The chain links TRBV14 to TRBJ1-2, with TRBD1 matching over 8 bases. V gave up 4 bases and J gave up 5 bases; unmatched junction bases: 3. The CDR3 is made up of 13 amino acids. In germline, CDR1 is SGHDN, CDR2 FVKESK. The CDR3 sequence: CASSPDRVYGYTF. Written as DNA, the CDR3 is TGTGCCAGCAGCCCGGACAGGGTTTATGGCTACACCTTC. Filled out from reference TRBV14 and TRBJ1-2, the complete variable domain reads EAGVTQFPSHSVIEKGQTVTLRCDPISGHDNLYWYRRVMGKEIKFLLHFVKESKQDESGMPNNRFLAERTGGTYSTLKVQPAELEDSGVYFCASSPDRVYGYTFGSGTRLTVV.

Within the sample, this clone is medium-sized. The chain couples TRBV11-2 to TRBJ2-5; 7 bases fit TRBD1. The CDR3 sequence is 15 residues long. Germline lookup yields CDR1 SGHAT and CDR2 FQNNGV. The ends lost 5 bases at V and 2 bases at J; junction bases unmatched: 8. The DNA for the CDR3 is TGTGCCAGCAGCCCAGAGGGGGCCGCACAAGAGACCCAGTACTTC. This encodes CASSPEGAAQETQYF.

V gene TRBV9 combines with J gene TRBJ1-1, with D perhaps TRBD1 (6 bases). The germline V gene has CDR1 SGDLS and CDR2 YYNGEE. Trimming left V 4 bases short and J 1 base short, with 11 bases between. The CDR3 is made up of 14 amino acids. CDR3 bases: TGTGCCAGCAGCTTACAGACAGGGAACACTGAAGCTTTCTTT. It yields the protein CASSLQTGNTEAFF.

The chain couples TRBV10-3 to TRBJ1-4, with 9 nucleotides matching TRBD1. With 6 bases clipped from V and 4 bases from J, the junction kept 6 bases outside the gene matches. The CDR3 covers 15 residues. The V gene's germline CDR1 is ENHRY and CDR2 SYGVKD. CDR3 sequence: CAISKQGAGNEKLFF. CDR3 in DNA: TGTGCCATCAGCAAACAGGGGGCTGGTAATGAAAAACTGTTTTTT.

This clone appeared a few times. This chain joins TRBV10-3 and TRBJ2-3; weak D call: TRBD1 (5 bases). Looked up from germline, CDR1 is ENHRY and CDR2 is SYGVKD. The CDR3 runs 19 residues. With 3 bases removed from V and 0 bases from J, the gap between germline ends came to 22 bases. The CDR3 spells CAISEYLVREIGSTDTQYF. The DNA of the CDR3 is TGTGCCATCAGTGAATACCTGGTCAGGGAAATTGGGAGCACAGATACGCAGTATTTT.

This rearrangement joins TRBV18 to TRBJ1-2; 7 nucleotides match TRBD1. The CDR3 totals 16 residues. After removal of 3 bases from V and 0 bases from J, the junction contained 7 bases not matched to a gene. From germline, CDR1 is KGHSH and CDR2 LQKENI. CDR3 sequence (DNA): TGTGCCAGCTCACCCCAGGGACAGCTTACTAACTATGGCTACACCTTC. It is translated as CASSPQGQLTNYGYTF.

CDR3: CASSLANSYEQYF. The CDR3, as DNA: TGCGCCAGCAGCTTGGCCAATAGCTACGAGCAGTACTTC. This chain connects TRBV5-1 to TRBJ2-7, with unresolved D. The CDR3 is made up of 13 amino acids. Trimming shortened V by 0 bases and J by 3 bases, and 7 bases separated the two germline ends. The germline CDR1 and CDR2 sequences are SGHRS and YFSETQ.

The chain couples TRBV21-1 to TRBJ1-4; TRBD1 is taken as the D call from the table, unchecked against the DNA. TRBV21-1 is labeled a pseudogene. The CDR3 runs to 15 residues. For the CDR3, the DNA is TGTGCCAGCAGCAAGAGGGACAGGGGAGATGAAAAACTGTTTTTT. Translating it yields CASSKRDRGDEKLFF.